The next 14 T cell receptor beta chains were all read from a single sample in a study of shared clonotypes between healthy human individuals. Only in-frame clones appear in the TCRdb table, and some are missing; sequencing was by immunoSEQ multiplex PCR. This sample yields approximately 2,200,000 clones, of which roughly 91% are seen a single time; 1.7% belongs to the top ten. It was CD45RO-negative cells, positively selected for CCR7, that made up naive CD8 cells, with terminally differentiated effector memory CD45RA+ cells excluded. The source material was naive CD8+ T cells from PBMCs. The source of these receptors is a man younger than 30 in good health. Some clones in this sample may be carry-over from other donors' samples.

The V gene is TRBV9, the J gene TRBJ2-7; the D is unclear. This CDR3 spans 14 amino acids. Trimming pared 0 bases from V and 1 base from J, leaving 8 bases between. Per germline, CDR1 SGDLS and CDR2 YYNGEE. The CDR3 loop reads CASSVGRPSYEQYF. The CDR3 nucleotides read TGTGCCAGCAGCGTAGGTCGGCCTTCCTACGAGCAGTACTTC.

The gene calls are TRBV10-3 and TRBJ2-7; TRBD1 agrees at 8 bases. Germline loops: CDR1 ENHRY, CDR2 SYGVKD. CDR3 length: 15 residues. J was trimmed by 3 bases and V by 4 bases; bases with no gene match: 8. The CDR3 nucleotides are TGTGCCATCAGTGGGGGACAGGAACGAGGCTACGAGCAGTACTTC. Protein: CAISGGQERGYEQYF.

This clone appeared a few times. The chain links TRBV19 to TRBJ1-3; unclear D gene. This CDR3 has 12 amino acids. V was trimmed by 5 bases and J by 3 bases, leaving 5 bases between them. CDR1 is LNHDA, CDR2 SQIVND, per germline (reference sequence). Here the CDR3 reads CASSSDGNTIYF. Written as DNA, the CDR3 is TGTGCCAGTAGTTCGGATGGAAACACCATATATTTT.

The chain has TRBV6-6 and TRBJ2-1; D call uncertain. V lost 4 bases to trimming and J lost 0 bases, with 10 bases between them. CDR1 is MNHNY and CDR2 is SVGAGI in the germline V gene (reference sequence). The CDR3 sequence is 15 residues long. Here the CDR3 DNA reads TGTGCCAGCAGTTTCCTCGAGAGCTCCTACAATGAGCAGTTCTTC. Protein product: CASSFLESSYNEQFF.

This clone appeared once. The V gene is TRBV27, the J gene TRBJ2-7; TRBD2 matches 8 bases. V was clipped by 2 bases and J by 0 bases; unmatched bases: 9. CDR1 is MNHEY and CDR2 is SMNVEV in the germline V gene (reference sequence). The CDR3 runs 17 residues. The CDR3 loop is CASSLGDQRESSYEQYF. Here the CDR3 DNA reads TGTGCCAGCAGTTTAGGGGACCAGCGGGAGAGCTCCTACGAGCAGTACTTC.

The V call is TRBV28, the J call TRBJ1-3, with D possibly being TRBD1 (6 bases). Germline V CDR1 and CDR2: MDHEN, SYDVKM. There are 17 residues in the CDR3. With 5 bases removed from V and 0 bases from J, the gap between germline ends came to 17 bases. CDR3 sequence: CASSQYRGLLSGNTIYF. CDR3 nucleotides: TGTGCCAGCAGTCAATATCGGGGGCTACTCTCTGGAAACACCATATATTTT.

In nucleotides, the CDR3 is TGCGCCAGCAGCCGTCGGGCCGTTAACACTGAAGCTTTCTTT. It yields the protein CASSRRAVNTEAFF. The V call is TRBV4-1, the J call TRBJ1-1; D call uncertain. CDR3 length equals 14 residues. Trimming took 4 bases from V and 2 from J, leaving 11 bases between them. Per the germline V gene, CDR1 is MGHRA and CDR2 is YSYEKL.

The chain recombines TRBV28 with TRBJ1-5; perhaps TRBD1 as D (6 bases). The V gene's germline CDR1 is MDHEN and CDR2 SYDVKM. CDR3 length: 15 amino acids. V was cut by 6 bases and J by 3 bases, with 15 bases left in between. Written as DNA, the CDR3 is TGTGCCAGCAGCGACTTAGGGGGTGACAATCAGCCCCAGCATTTT. Protein sequence: CASSDLGGDNQPQHF.

This clone has a single count. The gene calls are TRBV10-3 and TRBJ2-1, with 8 bases lining up with TRBD2. V lost 4 bases to trimming and J lost 8 bases; unmatched junction nucleotides: 7. Germline V CDR1 and CDR2: ENHRY, SYGVKD. This CDR3 is built from 14 residues. CDR3 DNA sequence: TGTGCCATCAGTGGGGGTAGCGGGACGGATGAGCAGTTCTTC. This sequence encodes CAISGGSGTDEQFF.

The chain carries TRBV11-2 and TRBJ1-5; D gene ambiguous. Germline V gene lookup returns CDR1 SGHAT and CDR2 FQNNGV. The CDR3 sequence is 14 residues long. V lost 4 bases and J lost 4, with 11 bases in between. The CDR3 reads CASSSQGGNQPQHF. The DNA for the CDR3 is TGTGCCAGCAGCTCCCAAGGCGGAAATCAGCCCCAGCATTTT.

This clone was seen a few times. V gene TRBV14 combines with J gene TRBJ1-1, with unresolved D. The germline V gene encodes CDR1 SGHDN and CDR2 FVKESK. CDR3 length: 14 residues. Trimming took off 0 bases at V and 4 bases at J, with 9 bases between the two ends. CDR3 amino acids: CASSQDRVGTEAFF. The CDR3, as DNA: TGTGCCAGCAGCCAAGATCGGGTTGGCACTGAAGCTTTCTTT.

The rearrangement uses TRBV18 and TRBJ2-6; 8 bases align to TRBD1. V lost 7 bases to trimming and J lost 0 bases; unmatched junction nucleotides: 8. The germline V gene encodes CDR1 KGHSH and CDR2 LQKENI. This CDR3 has 17 residues. The CDR3: CASCRDRTPSGANVLTF. The CDR3 nucleotides are TGTGCCAGCTGCCGGGACAGGACTCCCTCTGGGGCCAACGTCCTGACTTTC. The whole variable domain, remainder taken from reference TRBV18 and TRBJ2-6, is NAGVMQNPRHLVRRRGQEARLRCSPMKGHSHVYWYRQLPEEGLKFMVYLQKENIIDESGMPKERFSAEFPKEGPSILRIQQVVRGDSAAYFCASCRDRTPSGANVLTFGAGSRLTVL.

This chain joins TRBV15 and TRBJ2-1, with 10 nucleotides matching TRBD2. This CDR3 has 15 amino acids. CDR1 is LNHNV and CDR2 is YYDKDF in the germline V gene (reference sequence). With V trimmed by 4 bases and J by 4 bases, 4 bases remained unmatched. CDR3 in amino acids: CATSTSGSDYNEQFF. Here the CDR3 DNA reads TGTGCCACCAGCACTAGCGGGAGTGATTACAATGAGCAGTTCTTC.

The V call is TRBV19, the J call TRBJ2-1; 13 bases fit TRBD2. V lost 7 bases, J lost 7 bases, and 4 bases stayed unmatched. Per germline, CDR1 LNHDA and CDR2 SQIVND (reference sequence). CDR3 length: 14 amino acids. CDR3 amino acids: CASKWTSGRNEQFF. CDR3 DNA sequence: TGTGCCAGTAAATGGACTAGCGGGAGAAATGAGCAGTTCTTC. Full variable domain (rest looked up from reference TRBV19 and TRBJ2-1): DGGITQSPKYLFRKEGQNVTLSCEQNLNHDAMYWYRQDPGQGLRLIYYSQIVNDFQKGDIAEGYSVSREKKESFPLTVTSAQKNPTAFYLCASKWTSGRNEQFFGPGTRLTVL.